One sample yielded the 15 T cell receptor beta chains listed below, sequenced in a study of T-cell reconstitution after alpha-beta-depleted transplantation in children. Unique molecular identifiers featured in how the TCRbeta library was prepared. TCRdb analysed the PCR reads with MiXCR anew, one entry per CDR3 protein. The sample lists around 400,000 distinct CDR3 sequences; roughly 22% were seen once. The source was PBMCs from the stem cell graft donor, collected from the stem cell graft. All receptors derive from a human donor who donated a stem cell graft to a child with acute myeloid leukemia.

This chain links TRBV27 with TRBJ1-1; TRBD1 agrees at 8 bases. The V segment lost 5 bases and the J segment 1 base; nucleotides outside the gene matches: 3. This CDR3 region has 14 residues. CDR1 and CDR2 (germline): MNHEY, SMNVEV (reference sequence). This chain's CDR3 is CASSGDRRNTEAFF. CDR3 nucleotide sequence: TGTGCCAGCAGTGGGGACAGGCGGAACACTGAAGCTTTCTTT.

The chain carries TRBV7-2 and TRBJ1-4; 10 positions agree with TRBD1. The germline gives CDR1 SGHTA, CDR2 FQGNSA. The CDR3 consists of 16 residues. Unmatched junction bases numbered 5, after V lost 1 base and J lost 6 bases. The CDR3 DNA reads as TGTGCCAGCAGCTTAGGACAGGGGGCGCCGGATGAAAAACTGTTTTTT. Translating it yields CASSLGQGAPDEKLFF.

This clonotype appeared many times. The rearrangement joins TRBV6-5 to TRBJ2-7, with 11 bases that match TRBD1. The V gene end was trimmed by 6 bases and the J gene end by 3 bases; junction bases not matched to a gene: 7. The CDR3 sequence is 15 residues long. CDR1 and CDR2 from the germline V gene are MNHEY and SVGAGI. The CDR3: CASRTTGTGGYEQYF. The CDR3 nucleotides are TGTGCCAGCAGAACTACCGGGACAGGGGGCTACGAGCAGTACTTC.

The chain links TRBV6-1 to TRBJ1-5; maybe TRBD1 (5 bases). This CDR3 has 16 residues. The germline V and J ends were trimmed by 6 bases and 2 bases, with 17 bases remaining between them. Germline V gene data show CDR1 as MNHNS and CDR2 as SASEGT. CDR3 protein: CASSTGGGLGNQPQHF. For the CDR3, the DNA is TGTGCCAGCAGCACGGGGGGAGGGTTGGGCAATCAGCCCCAGCATTTT.

CDR3 sequence (DNA): TGCAGTGCTAGGAGGAAGGGGGATGGCTACACCTTC. It codes for CSARRKGDGYTF. This chain uses TRBV20-1 with TRBJ1-2, with D perhaps TRBD1 (6 bases). Germline CDR1 reads DFQATT; CDR2 reads SNEGSKA (reference sequence). V dropped 3 bases and J dropped 6 bases, with 11 bases sitting between them. CDR3 size: 12 residues.

This clonotype was recorded at least ten times. This chain uses TRBV20-1 with TRBJ2-1; maybe TRBD2 (6 bases). Trimming cost V 5 bases and J 0 bases, with 8 bases left between them. Per the germline V gene, CDR1 is DFQATT and CDR2 is SNEGSKA (reference sequence). The length of the CDR3 is 13 residues. The CDR3 nucleotides read TGCAGTGCTGGGGGGAGCTCCTACAATGAGCAGTTCTTC. Amino acid sequence: CSAGGSSYNEQFF.

This clonotype appeared many times. The chain combines TRBV5-1 with TRBJ2-1, with unresolved D. CDR3 length equals 13 residues. Germline CDR1 and CDR2: SGHRS and YFSETQ. V lost 2 bases and J lost 5, with 8 bases in between. The CDR3 DNA follows: TGCGCCAGCAGCTTCGGCGGCAACAATGAGCAGTTCTTC. Protein sequence: CASSFGGNNEQFF. Variable domain in full (rest from reference TRBV5-1 and TRBJ2-1): KAGVTQTPRYLIKTRGQQVTLSCSPISGHRSVSWYQQTPGQGLQFLFEYFSETQRNKGNFPGRFSGRQFSNSRSEMNVSTLELGDSALYLCASSFGGNNEQFFGPGTRLTVL.

There are many counts of this clonotype. V gene TRBV20-1 combines with J gene TRBJ2-1; 8 positions match TRBD2. V lost 1 base and J lost 5; bases outside the gene matches: 1. Germline V gives CDR1 DFQATT, CDR2 SNEGSKA (reference sequence). The CDR3 contains 13 residues. The CDR3 region is CSARAGGHNEQFF. As DNA, the CDR3 is TGCAGTGCTAGAGCGGGAGGGCACAATGAGCAGTTCTTC.

In its sample, this clonotype was seen many times. The chain combines TRBV25-1 with TRBJ1-1; the match to TRBD1 covers 7 bases. V was clipped by 4 bases and J by 5 bases; unmatched bases: 13. Germline V CDR1 and CDR2: MGHDK, SYGVNS. The CDR3 sequence is 16 residues long. The CDR3 coding sequence is TGTGCCAGCAGTGTAGTATACAGGGGAGGGGAAACTGAAGCTTTCTTT. Its protein is CASSVVYRGGETEAFF. Combining the CDR3 with reference TRBV25-1 and TRBJ1-1 gives the whole variable domain EADIYQTPRYLVIGTGKKITLECSQTMGHDKMYWYQQDPGMELHLIHYSYGVNSTEKGDLSSESTVSRIRTEHFPLTLESARPSHTSQYLCASSVVYRGGETEAFFGQGTRLTVV.

The gene calls are TRBV25-1 and TRBJ2-4, with D maybe TRBD1 (6 bases). Germline CDR1 MGHDK, CDR2 SYGVNS. This CDR3 spans 13 amino acids. V lost 2 bases to trimming and J lost 6 bases, with 8 bases between them. This chain's CDR3 is CASSEGGSNIQYF. Written as DNA, the CDR3 is TGTGCCAGCAGTGAAGGGGGCTCAAACATTCAGTACTTC.

This clonotype has more than one count but fewer than ten. This chain's CDR3 is CASSSAGGDTQYF. DNA of the CDR3: TGTGCCAGCAGTTCGGCGGGGGGAGATACGCAGTATTTT. V and J are TRBV12-3 or TRBV12-4 and TRBJ2-3; TRBD2 aligns across 8 bases. V lost 4 bases and J lost 5; bases outside the gene matches: 2. The CDR3 consists of 13 residues.

The J gene is TRBJ2-5, the V gene TRBV10-3, with D perhaps TRBD1 (5 bases). From germline, CDR1 is ENHRY and CDR2 SYGVKD. The CDR3 contains 13 residues. Trimming removed 8 bases at V and 5 bases at J, with 15 bases between. Here the CDR3 reads CAILDTLGETQYF. In DNA form, the CDR3 reads TGTGCCATCTTGGACACCCTTGGGGAGACCCAGTACTTC.

At least ten counts were recorded for this clonotype. The chain couples TRBV15 to TRBJ2-7; 10 bases align to TRBD1. The CDR3 is made up of 15 amino acids. Per the germline V gene, CDR1 is LNHNV and CDR2 is YYDKDF (reference sequence). The ends lost 8 bases at V and 1 base at J; junction bases unmatched: 8. The CDR3 coding sequence is TGTGCCACCCAGTCAGGACAGGGGGTGTCCTACGAGCAGTACTTC. As protein: CATQSGQGVSYEQYF.

Many counts were recorded for this clonotype. The CDR3 loop reads CRTGGSEAFF. DNA of the CDR3: TGCAGAACCGGTGGCAGTGAAGCTTTCTTT. The V gene is TRBV29-1, the J gene TRBJ1-1; the D is unclear. Germline values: CDR1 SQVTM, CDR2 ANQGSEA. The CDR3 extends over 10 amino acids.

This clonotype has just one count. The V gene is TRBV12-3 or TRBV12-4, the J gene TRBJ2-2; 7 nucleotides agree with TRBD2. J gave up 6 bases and V 6 bases, and 10 bases lay outside the gene matches. The CDR3 is made up of 15 amino acids. CDR3 residues: CASRGGTSAPGELFF. CDR3 coding DNA: TGTGCCAGCAGGGGAGGAACTAGCGCTCCCGGGGAGCTGTTTTTT.